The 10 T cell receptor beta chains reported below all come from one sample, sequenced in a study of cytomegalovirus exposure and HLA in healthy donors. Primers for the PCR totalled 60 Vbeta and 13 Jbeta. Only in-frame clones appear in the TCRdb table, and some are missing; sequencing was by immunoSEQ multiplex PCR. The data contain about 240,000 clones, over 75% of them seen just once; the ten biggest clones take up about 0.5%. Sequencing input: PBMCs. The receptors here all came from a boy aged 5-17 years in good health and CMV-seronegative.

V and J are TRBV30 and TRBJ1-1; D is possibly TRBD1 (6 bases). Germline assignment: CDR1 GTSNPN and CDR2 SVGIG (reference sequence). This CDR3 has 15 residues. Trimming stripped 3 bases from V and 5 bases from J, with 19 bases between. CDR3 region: CAWRSYRVRGTEAFF. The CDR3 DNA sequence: TGTGCCTGGAGAAGTTACAGGGTGAGAGGAACTGAAGCTTTCTTT.

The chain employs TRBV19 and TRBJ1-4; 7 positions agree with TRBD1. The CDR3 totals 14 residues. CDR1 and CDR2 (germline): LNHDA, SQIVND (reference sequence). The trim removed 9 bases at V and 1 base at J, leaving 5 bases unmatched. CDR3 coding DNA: TGTGCCAGCAATGACAGGGTAACTAATGAAAAACTGTTTTTT. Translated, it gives CASNDRVTNEKLFF.

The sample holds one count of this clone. The CDR3 loop is CASSARQNTEAFF. CDR3 nucleotides: TGTGCCAGCAGCGCCAGACAGAACACTGAAGCTTTCTTT. This chain joins TRBV9 and TRBJ1-1, with D uncertain. The length of the CDR3 is 13 residues. Germline V lookup: CDR1 SGDLS, CDR2 YYNGEE. V lost 3 bases and J lost 1, with 7 bases in between.

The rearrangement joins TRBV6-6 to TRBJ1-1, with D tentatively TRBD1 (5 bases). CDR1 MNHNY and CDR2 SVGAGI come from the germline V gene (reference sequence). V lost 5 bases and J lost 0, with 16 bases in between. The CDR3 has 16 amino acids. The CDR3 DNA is TGTGCCAGCAGTACCCGGGAGGGGCCGATGAACACTGAAGCTTTCTTT. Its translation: CASSTREGPMNTEAFF.

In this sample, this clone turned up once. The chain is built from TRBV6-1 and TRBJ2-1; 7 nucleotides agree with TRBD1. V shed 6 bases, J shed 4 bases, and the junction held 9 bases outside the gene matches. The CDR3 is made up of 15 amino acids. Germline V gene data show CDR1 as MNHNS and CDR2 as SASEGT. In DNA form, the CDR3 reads TGTGCCAGCAGGGCTGGACAGGTCTCTTACAATGAGCAGTTCTTC. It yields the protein CASRAGQVSYNEQFF.

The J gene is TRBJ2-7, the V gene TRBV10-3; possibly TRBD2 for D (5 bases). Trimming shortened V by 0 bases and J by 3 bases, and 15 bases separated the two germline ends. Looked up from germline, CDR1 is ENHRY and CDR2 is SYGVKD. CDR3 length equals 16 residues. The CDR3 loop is CAISESEGSFGYEQYF. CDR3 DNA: TGTGCCATCAGTGAGTCTGAGGGTTCTTTCGGCTACGAGCAGTACTTC.

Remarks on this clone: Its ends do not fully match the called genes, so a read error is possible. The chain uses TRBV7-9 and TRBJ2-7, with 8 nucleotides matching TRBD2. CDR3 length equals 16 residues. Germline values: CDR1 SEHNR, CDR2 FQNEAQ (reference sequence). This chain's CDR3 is CSSSLGWAGGSYEQYF. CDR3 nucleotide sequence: TGTTCCAGCAGCTTAGGCTGGGCGGGAGGATCCTACGAGCAGTACTTC.

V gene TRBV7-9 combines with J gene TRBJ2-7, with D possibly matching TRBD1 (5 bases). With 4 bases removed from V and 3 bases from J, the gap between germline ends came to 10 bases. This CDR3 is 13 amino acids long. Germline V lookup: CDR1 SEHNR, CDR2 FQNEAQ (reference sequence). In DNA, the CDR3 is TGTGCCAGCAGCTCCAGACAGATCTACGAGCAGTACTTC. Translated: CASSSRQIYEQYF.

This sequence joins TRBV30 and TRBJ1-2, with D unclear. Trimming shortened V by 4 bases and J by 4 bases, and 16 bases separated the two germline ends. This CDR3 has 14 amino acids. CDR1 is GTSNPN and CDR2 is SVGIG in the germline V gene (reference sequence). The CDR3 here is CAWTYGLLVYGYTF. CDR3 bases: TGTGCCTGGACTTACGGTCTTTTGGTCTATGGCTACACCTTC.

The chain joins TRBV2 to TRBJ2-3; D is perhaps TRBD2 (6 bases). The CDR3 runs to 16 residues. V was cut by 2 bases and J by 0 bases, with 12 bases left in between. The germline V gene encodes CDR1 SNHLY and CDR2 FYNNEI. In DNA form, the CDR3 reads TGTGCCAGCAGTGAATACACGGGGACTAGCACAGATACGCAGTATTTT. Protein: CASSEYTGTSTDTQYF.